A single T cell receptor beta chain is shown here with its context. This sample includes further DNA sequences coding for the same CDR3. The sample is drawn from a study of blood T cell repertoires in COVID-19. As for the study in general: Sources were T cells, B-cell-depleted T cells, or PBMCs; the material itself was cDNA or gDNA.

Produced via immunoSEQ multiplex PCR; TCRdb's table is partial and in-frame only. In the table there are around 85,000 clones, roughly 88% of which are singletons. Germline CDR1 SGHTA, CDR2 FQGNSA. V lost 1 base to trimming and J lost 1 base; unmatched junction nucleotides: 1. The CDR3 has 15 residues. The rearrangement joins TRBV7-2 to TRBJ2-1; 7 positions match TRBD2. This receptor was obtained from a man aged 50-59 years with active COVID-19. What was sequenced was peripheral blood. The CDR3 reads CASSLGGGSYNEQFF. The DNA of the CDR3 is TGTGCCAGCAGCTTAGGGGGGGGATCCTACAATGAGCAGTTCTTC.